The 9 T cell receptor beta chains in this list originate from one sample, sequenced in a study of post-analysis software for immune sequencing data. Points from the study as a whole: Controls showed lower frequencies than patients for five or six TRBV segments, and TRBV5-6, TRBV5-1 and TRBV20-1 were among these.

Their antigens are not known. Prepared libraries of TCR beta cDNA carried unique molecular identifiers. TCRdb redid the calling of the PCR reads with MiXCR, one entry per CDR3 protein. The profile covers 600,000 to 700,000 distinct CDR3 sequences, with roughly three fifths appearing a single time and approximately 10% taken by the ten largest. The sequenced sample consisted of blood. Receptors originate from a girl aged 2 to 9 with multiple sclerosis.

The gene calls are TRBV7-2 and TRBJ2-1, with TRBD2 identical over 8 bases. With V trimmed by 1 base and J by 9 bases, 8 bases remained unmatched. Germline CDR1 reads SGHTA; CDR2 reads FQGNSA. The CDR3 is made up of 15 amino acids. The CDR3 sequence is CASSLESGGPGEQFF. CDR3 nucleotide sequence: TGTGCCAGCAGCTTAGAGTCGGGGGGGCCGGGTGAGCAGTTCTTC.

The chain joins TRBV20-1 to TRBJ2-5; perhaps D is TRBD1 or TRBD2 (5 bases each). Trimming cost V 1 base and J 5 bases, with 14 bases left between them. Germline V gene data show CDR1 as DFQATT and CDR2 as SNEGSKA (reference sequence). The CDR3 covers 14 residues. The CDR3 loop reads CSARVPGPDETQYF. The CDR3 nucleotides read TGCAGTGCTAGAGTCCCGGGACCGGATGAGACCCAGTACTTC.

J is TRBJ2-4 and V is TRBV12-3 or TRBV12-4; D not certain. This CDR3 spans 16 amino acids. V lost 5 bases, J lost 0 bases, and 14 bases lay in between. In DNA form, the CDR3 reads TGTGCCAGCAGTCAGACCTTAATACTAGCCAAAAACATTCAGTACTTC. Its translation: CASSQTLILAKNIQYF.

V is TRBV5-1 and J is TRBJ2-7; possible D gene TRBD2, 6 bases. CDR3 length equals 16 residues. V dropped 4 bases and J dropped 2 bases, with 19 bases sitting between them. Looked up from germline, CDR1 is SGHRS and CDR2 is YFSETQ. The CDR3 region is CASSAARRDEPYEQYF. The CDR3 DNA follows: TGCGCCAGCAGCGCCGCGAGGCGGGACGAACCCTACGAGCAGTACTTC. Full variable domain (missing parts from reference TRBV5-1 and TRBJ2-7): KAGVTQTPRYLIKTRGQQVTLSCSPISGHRSVSWYQQTPGQGLQFLFEYFSETQRNKGNFPGRFSGRQFSNSRSEMNVSTLELGDSALYLCASSAARRDEPYEQYFGPGTRLTVT.

V is TRBV6-2 or TRBV6-3 and J is TRBJ1-5; tentatively, D is TRBD1 (5 bases). Trimming took 3 bases from V and 4 from J, leaving 7 bases between them. The CDR3 has 13 residues. CDR1 and CDR2 (germline): MNHEY, SVGEGT. The CDR3 DNA is TGTGCCAGCAGTTATCAGGGTAATCAGCCCCAGCATTTT. This gives the protein CASSYQGNQPQHF.

The CDR3 loop reads CASSPTGIPNQPQHF. The CDR3 nucleotides read TGTGCCAGCTCACCAACAGGGATCCCCAATCAGCCCCAGCATTTT. The chain uses TRBV18 and TRBJ1-5, with a possible D match to TRBD1 (6 bases). The CDR3 spans 15 residues. V was clipped by 2 bases and J by 3 bases, with 11 bases between them. The germline V gene has CDR1 KGHSH and CDR2 LQKENI. The full variable domain, in which reference TRBV18 and TRBJ1-5 provide the parts outside the CDR3, is NAGVMQNPRHLVRRRGQEARLRCSPMKGHSHVYWYRQLPEEGLKFMVYLQKENIIDESGMPKERFSAEFPKEGPSILRIQQVVRGDSAAYFCASSPTGIPNQPQHFGDGTRLSIL.

The genes are TRBV27 and TRBJ2-1; no reliable D call. This CDR3 is built from 19 residues. Trimming shortened V by 0 bases and J by 0 bases, and 18 bases separated the two germline ends. Germline CDR1 and CDR2: MNHEY and SMNVEV (reference sequence). The CDR3 sequence is CASSLSRIPDRYSYNEQFF. The CDR3 bases are TGTGCCAGCAGTTTATCAAGGATCCCGGACCGATACTCCTACAATGAGCAGTTCTTC.

There are a few counts of this clonotype. The chain recombines TRBV20-1 with TRBJ1-2, with D unclear. In germline, CDR1 is DFQATT, CDR2 SNEGSKA (reference sequence). This CDR3 spans 12 amino acids. Trimming shortened V by 6 bases and J by 4 bases, and 12 bases separated the two germline ends. CDR3: CSAAAVGYGYTF. The CDR3 bases are TGCAGTGCAGCAGCGGTGGGCTATGGCTACACCTTC.

This clonotype was picked up a small number of times. The rearrangement joins TRBV10-3 to TRBJ2-1, with D hard to call. CDR3 size: 13 residues. Trimming stripped 0 bases from V and 5 bases from J, with 5 bases between. Per the germline V gene, CDR1 is ENHRY and CDR2 is SYGVKD. CDR3: CAISESGDNEQFF. The CDR3 coding sequence is TGTGCCATCAGTGAGTCAGGCGACAATGAGCAGTTCTTC.